These 29 T cell receptor beta chains came from one sample sequenced in a study of blood T cell repertoires in COVID-19. Only in-frame clones appear in the TCRdb table, and some are missing; sequencing was by immunoSEQ multiplex PCR. The sample records roughly 260,000 clones, around 86% being singletons. The sample taken for sequencing was peripheral blood. The receptors were sampled from a man in his forties who had recovered from COVID-19.

This clone was counted between two and nine times. The rearrangement links TRBV6-4 to TRBJ1-1; D unclear. Per germline, CDR1 MRHNA and CDR2 SNTAGT. This CDR3 contains 13 residues. Trimming shortened V by 6 bases and J by 0 bases, and 8 bases separated the two germline ends. The chain's CDR3 is CASRQFMNTEAFF. CDR3 in DNA: TGTGCCAGCAGACAGTTTATGAACACTGAAGCTTTCTTT.

The chain links TRBV12-2 to TRBJ1-5. TRBV12-2 is reported as a pseudogene. The CDR3 sequence is 16 residues long. The CDR3 is CASRPRTGTVNQPQHF. The CDR3 region has the DNA TGTGCAAGTCGCCCCCGGACGGGGACTGTCAATCAGCCCCAGCATTTT.

As DNA, the CDR3 is TGTGCCAGCAGCCCTTCGGGACATAAGGACTATGGCTACACCTTC. Its translation: CASSPSGHKDYGYTF. The V call is TRBV11-1, the J call TRBJ1-2; D perhaps matches TRBD1 (6 bases). CDR3 size: 15 residues. V dropped 5 bases and J dropped 3 bases, with 16 bases sitting between them. CDR1 and CDR2 (germline): SGHAT, FQDESV (reference sequence).

The chain joins TRBV19 to TRBJ2-1; D uncertain. Germline loops: CDR1 LNHDA, CDR2 SQIVND (reference sequence). The CDR3 sequence is 17 residues long. V shed 3 bases and J shed 3 bases, with 18 bases lying between them. The CDR3 loop reads CASSIYRGSRGYNEQFF. CDR3 sequence (DNA): TGTGCCAGTAGTATTTATCGTGGGTCCAGAGGCTACAATGAGCAGTTCTTC.

The V call is TRBV19, the J call TRBJ1-2, with 8 nucleotides matching TRBD1. This CDR3 has 14 residues. Germline CDR1 reads LNHDA; CDR2 reads SQIVND (reference sequence). V lost 11 bases to trimming and J lost 7 bases; unmatched junction nucleotides: 15. Here the CDR3 DNA reads TGTGCCGGAAAGGGCGGTGGACAGGGCACTGGCTACACCTTC. Residues: CAGKGGGQGTGYTF.

J is TRBJ1-1 and V is TRBV11-2; the D gene is possibly TRBD1 (6 bases). The length of the CDR3 is 16 residues. The V end was cut by 5 bases, the J end by 5 bases, with 21 bases between. Germline V gene sequence: CDR1 SGHAT, CDR2 FQNNGV. CDR3 bases: TGTGCCAGCAGCATTCCTGGGGGGGGCGGGCGTACTGAAGCTTTCTTT. Translation gives CASSIPGGGGRTEAFF.

The chain joins TRBV18 to TRBJ2-4, with 8 bases fitting TRBD1. The CDR3 runs to 16 residues. Germline V CDR1 and CDR2: KGHSH, LQKENI. The V and J ends lost 2 bases and 3 bases, in that order; junction bases with no gene match: 6. CDR3 coding DNA: TGTGCCAGCTCACCAACCACAGGGGGAGGCAAAAACATTCAGTACTTC. This gives the protein CASSPTTGGGKNIQYF.

In this sample, this clone turned up a few times. V is TRBV7-9 and J is TRBJ1-1; a possible D gene is TRBD1 (6 bases). V was shortened by 4 bases and J by 8 bases, with 14 bases between the two germline ends. CDR3 length equals 13 residues. Germline assignment: CDR1 SEHNR and CDR2 FQNEAQ (reference sequence). DNA for the CDR3: TGTGCCAGCAGCTCTTCGGTTGGACAGGAAGCTTTCTTT. Residues: CASSSSVGQEAFF.

The chain recombines TRBV7-3 with TRBJ2-2, with 11 bases matching TRBD2. The germline V gene has CDR1 SGHTA and CDR2 FQGTGA. This CDR3 contains 18 residues. Unmatched junction bases numbered 10, after V lost 5 bases and J lost 2 bases. The CDR3 sequence: CASSLRGLAGANTGELFF. CDR3 sequence (DNA): TGTGCCAGCAGCCTTCGAGGACTAGCGGGCGCAAACACCGGGGAGCTGTTTTTT.

This clone has more than one count but fewer than ten. V and J are TRBV27 and TRBJ1-5; 7 bases map to TRBD1. The length of the CDR3 is 14 residues. Trimming at V came to 5 bases and at J to 6 bases, leaving 7 bases not matched to a gene. CDR1 is MNHEY and CDR2 is SMNVEV in the germline V gene (reference sequence). The CDR3 DNA follows: TGTGCCAGCAGTGAGGGGGCGTGGAGTCAGCCCCAGCATTTT. Its protein product is CASSEGAWSQPQHF.

This sequence joins TRBV5-1 and TRBJ2-7; 7 bases line up with TRBD2. Trimming took 4 bases from V and 6 from J; bases not matched to a gene: 13. CDR3 length: 15 amino acids. The germline gives CDR1 SGHRS, CDR2 YFSETQ. The CDR3 protein is CASSPESGTFAEQYF. The CDR3, as DNA: TGCGCCAGCAGCCCCGAGAGCGGGACCTTTGCCGAGCAGTACTTC.

This clone occurred once. At one of its ends the junction is not consistent with the germline gene, which may arise from a read error. This sequence joins TRBV2 and TRBJ2-5; 11 bases are a match to TRBD2. Germline V gene data show CDR1 as SNHLY and CDR2 as FYNNEI. CDR3 size: 16 residues. CDR3 DNA: TGTGCCAGCAGGGAAGGGACTAGCGGACCTCAAGAGACCCAGTACTTC. Translated, it gives CASREGTSGPQETQYF.

V and J are TRBV7-3 and TRBJ2-3; unclear D gene. The V and J ends lost 0 bases and 2 bases respectively, with 6 bases between them. The CDR3 sequence is 14 residues long. CDR1 SGHTA and CDR2 FQGTGA come from the germline V gene. Here the CDR3 DNA reads TGTGCCAGCAGCTTAACGGCCCCCACAGATACGCAGTATTTT. Its translation: CASSLTAPTDTQYF.

V is TRBV14 and J is TRBJ1-2; D perhaps matches TRBD1 (6 bases). The germline gives CDR1 SGHDN, CDR2 FVKESK. The CDR3 is made up of 15 amino acids. V was clipped by 6 bases and J by 4 bases, with 18 bases between them. The CDR3 DNA follows: TGTGCCAGCAGTCCTTTAGACAGGCCCTTCTATGGCTACACCTTC. Protein product: CASSPLDRPFYGYTF.

The V call is TRBV19, the J call TRBJ1-2; a possible D gene is TRBD1 (5 bases). Germline V gene lookup returns CDR1 LNHDA and CDR2 SQIVND (reference sequence). The ends were cut back, 1 base at V and 4 bases at J, with 13 bases in the middle. This CDR3 has 15 amino acids. CDR3 sequence: CASSIGGTGGYGYTF. The CDR3 coding sequence is TGTGCCAGTAGTATAGGCGGGACTGGCGGCTATGGCTACACCTTC.

This chain uses TRBV9 with TRBJ1-3; D is undetermined. Trimming pared 0 bases from V and 8 bases from J, leaving 15 bases between. Germline V gene data show CDR1 as SGDLS and CDR2 as YYNGEE. The CDR3 runs to 15 residues. CDR3 sequence reads: CASSVVSDGRDTIYF. The CDR3 DNA follows: TGTGCCAGCAGCGTAGTGTCAGACGGGCGGGACACCATATATTTT.

V and J are TRBV11-2 and TRBJ2-7; the match to TRBD1 covers 7 bases. The V gene's germline CDR1 is SGHAT and CDR2 FQNNGV. The CDR3 is 15 amino acids. Unmatched junction bases numbered 5, after V lost 3 bases and J lost 0 bases. In DNA, the CDR3 is TGTGCCAGCAGCTTGTCACGGGACAGCTCCTACGAGCAGTACTTC. This codes for CASSLSRDSSYEQYF.

The chain joins TRBV29-1 to TRBJ1-5, with D possibly TRBD1 on 5 matching bases. This CDR3 has 14 residues. V was pared by 2 bases and J by 7 bases, with 15 bases between. The germline gives CDR1 SQVTM, CDR2 ANQGSEA. The CDR3 here is CSVEMGGLGQPQHF. In nucleotides, the CDR3 is TGCAGCGTTGAAATGGGGGGATTAGGGCAGCCCCAGCATTTT.

This clone was counted only a few times. The chain combines TRBV7-2 with TRBJ2-7; a possible D gene is TRBD1 (6 bases). The CDR3 spans 14 residues. V lost 5 bases and J lost 6, with 17 bases in between. Germline-derived CDR1 and CDR2 are SGHTA and FQGNSA. The chain's CDR3 is CASSPAQGMGEQYF. CDR3 nucleotide sequence: TGTGCCAGCAGCCCCGCCCAGGGGATGGGCGAGCAGTACTTC.

This rearrangement joins TRBV19 to TRBJ2-7, with 11 bases aligning to TRBD1. Germline values: CDR1 LNHDA, CDR2 SQIVND (reference sequence). The trim removed 2 bases at V and 5 bases at J, leaving 5 bases unmatched. The CDR3 consists of 15 residues. The CDR3 DNA reads TGTGCCAGTAGTATACGGACAGGGGGCCGTCACGAGCAGTACTTC. This sequence encodes CASSIRTGGRHEQYF.

J is TRBJ1-1 and V is TRBV7-8; no firm D call. V lost 1 base and J 1 base, leaving 4 bases between the germline ends. The CDR3 loop spans 13 amino acids. Germline CDR1 and CDR2: SGHVS and FQNEAQ. CDR3 in amino acids: CASSLGANTEAFF. CDR3 DNA sequence: TGTGCCAGCAGCTTAGGAGCGAACACTGAAGCTTTCTTT.

This sequence joins TRBV5-3 and TRBJ1-5; no firm D call. TRBV5-3 is an open reading frame whose function is uncertain. There are 15 residues in the CDR3. V lost 1 base and J 0 bases, leaving 8 bases between the germline ends. The DNA for the CDR3 is TGTGCCAGAAGCTTGAGAGGGTCTAGCAATCAGCCCCAGCATTTT. Its protein product is CARSLRGSSNQPQHF.

The chain carries TRBV7-9 and TRBJ2-7; 8 bases are a match to TRBD1. The CDR3 length is 13 residues. CDR1 is SEHNR, CDR2 FQNEAQ, per germline (reference sequence). J gave up 6 bases and V 1 base, and 2 bases lay outside the gene matches. CDR3 in amino acids: CASSLGTGREQYF. CDR3 sequence (DNA): TGTGCCAGCAGCTTAGGGACAGGGCGCGAGCAGTACTTC. Together with reference TRBV7-9 and TRBJ2-7, the CDR3 gives the full variable domain: DTGVSQNPRHKITKRGQNVTFRCDPISEHNRLYWYRQTLGQGPEFLTYFQNEAQLEKSRLLSDRFSAERPKGSFSTLEIQRTEQGDSAMYLCASSLGTGREQYFGPGTRLTVT.

The chain links TRBV10-3 to TRBJ2-7; 15 nucleotides line up with TRBD2. CDR1 and CDR2 (germline): ENHRY, SYGVKD. CDR3 length equals 15 residues. With 9 bases clipped from V and 3 bases from J, the junction kept 6 bases outside the gene matches. CDR3 DNA sequence: TGTGCCATAGGGACTAGCGGGGGGAAAGGCTACGAGCAGTACTTC. It yields the protein CAIGTSGGKGYEQYF.

The V gene is TRBV29-1, the J gene TRBJ2-1; TRBD2 aligns across 7 bases. The V segment lost 3 bases and the J segment 3 bases; nucleotides outside the gene matches: 5. Per the germline V gene, CDR1 is SQVTM and CDR2 is ANQGSEA. The CDR3 extends over 14 amino acids. This CDR3 reads CSVDPSGLYNEQFF. CDR3 DNA sequence: TGCAGCGTTGATCCTAGCGGACTCTACAATGAGCAGTTCTTC.

V usage is TRBV6-5 and J usage is TRBJ1-5; TRBD1 might be the D (5 bases). Germline loops: CDR1 MNHEY, CDR2 SVGAGI. V dropped 6 bases and J dropped 4 bases, with 16 bases sitting between them. The CDR3 length is 15 residues. CDR3 protein: CASRTGDRPNQPQHF. The CDR3 DNA reads TGTGCCAGCAGAACCGGCGACAGACCGAATCAGCCCCAGCATTTT.

J is TRBJ2-5 and V is TRBV9; 13 bases are a match to TRBD2. V was pared by 4 bases and J by 2 bases, with 5 bases of the junction left unmatched. The CDR3 consists of 16 residues. CDR1 is SGDLS, CDR2 YYNGEE, per germline. CDR3 sequence: CASSQTSGGPQETQYF. In nucleotides, the CDR3 is TGTGCCAGCAGCCAGACTAGCGGGGGGCCACAAGAGACCCAGTACTTC. The full variable domain, its missing parts supplied by reference TRBV9 and TRBJ2-5, is DSGVTQTPKHLITATGQRVTLRCSPRSGDLSVYWYQQSLDQGLQFLIQYYNGEERAKGNILERFSAQQFPDLHSELNLSSLELGDSALYFCASSQTSGGPQETQYFGPGTRLLVL.

The chain carries TRBV9 and TRBJ2-6; D ambiguous. The germline V and J ends were trimmed by 0 bases and 0 bases, with 25 bases remaining between them. The CDR3 sequence is 22 residues long. Per the germline V gene, CDR1 is SGDLS and CDR2 is YYNGEE. The CDR3 DNA reads TGTGCCAGCAGCGTAGCCGGTTCGGAATACCGCTACCGGAGCTCTGGGGCCAACGTCCTGACTTTC. Its protein is CASSVAGSEYRYRSSGANVLTF. Supplemented by reference TRBV9 and TRBJ2-6, the full variable domain reads DSGVTQTPKHLITATGQRVTLRCSPRSGDLSVYWYQQSLDQGLQFLIQYYNGEERAKGNILERFSAQQFPDLHSELNLSSLELGDSALYFCASSVAGSEYRYRSSGANVLTFGAGSRLTVL.

This chain links TRBV16 with TRBJ2-1; D gene ambiguous. The length of the CDR3 is 12 residues. Trimming removed 5 bases at V and 10 bases at J, with 12 bases between. CDR1 KGHSY and CDR2 FQNENV come from the germline V gene. In DNA form, the CDR3 reads TGTGCCAGCAGCGCACTAAGGAGCGAGCAGTTCTTC. The encoded protein is CASSALRSEQFF.